This T cell receptor beta chain comes out of a study of identical twins. From the 5' RACE reads, TCRdb called clonotypes with MiXCR, one entry per CDR3 protein. The sample has hundreds of thousands of distinct CDR3 sequences; about a fifth are singletons. Trimming cost V 2 bases and J 9 bases; bases outside gene matches: 4. Germline V CDR1 and CDR2: MNHEY, SVGEGT. This CDR3 region has 13 residues. The study's findings and limits: There is a chance that invariant MAIT and iNKT cells partially muddied zero-insertion analyses. Twin-shared out-of-frame alpha sequences showed excess low generation probability.

With respect to this clonotype: Its specificity is unknown.

This sample was also put to use in a study of yellow fever vaccine responses in identical twins. This second study notes: Twins' vaccine T cell responses reportedly seemed partly convergent and partly personalized.

Sequences were obtained from CD4+ T cells sorted from blood. The clonotype originates from a young woman in good health. This chain connects TRBV6-2 or TRBV6-3 to TRBJ2-1; 7 bases align to TRBD2. This CDR3 reads CASSYPSGGEQFF. The CDR3 DNA sequence: TGTGCCAGCAGTTACCCGTCGGGAGGTGAGCAGTTCTTC.